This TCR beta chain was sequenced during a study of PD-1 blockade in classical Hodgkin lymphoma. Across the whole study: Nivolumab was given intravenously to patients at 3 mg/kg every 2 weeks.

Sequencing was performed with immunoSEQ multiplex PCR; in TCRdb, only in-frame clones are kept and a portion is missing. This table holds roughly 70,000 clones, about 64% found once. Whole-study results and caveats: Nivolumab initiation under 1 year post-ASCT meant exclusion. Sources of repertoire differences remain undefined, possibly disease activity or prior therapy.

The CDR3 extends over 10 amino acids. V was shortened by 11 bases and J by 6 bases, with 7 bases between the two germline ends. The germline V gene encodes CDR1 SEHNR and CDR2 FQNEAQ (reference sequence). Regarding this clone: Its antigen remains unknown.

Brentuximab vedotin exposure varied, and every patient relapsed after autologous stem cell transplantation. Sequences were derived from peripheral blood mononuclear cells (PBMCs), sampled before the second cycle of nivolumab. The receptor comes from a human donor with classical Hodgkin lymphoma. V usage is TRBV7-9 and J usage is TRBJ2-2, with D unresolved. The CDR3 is CALQAGELFF. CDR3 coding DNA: TGTGCCCTCCAGGCCGGGGAGCTGTTTTTT.